This T cell receptor beta chain was profiled in a study of T cell responses to AZD1222 COVID-19 vaccine. General study points: Close to half of spike-specific TCRs reportedly recognize unmutated variant regions. Repertoires were obtained solely post-peak T cell response.

This table comes from immunoSEQ multiplex PCR, and its TCRdb copy is limited to in-frame clones, with some not included. The top ten hold roughly 8% of the sample, which has around 110,000 clones, about 90% seen once. The CDR3 has 15 amino acids. Per the germline V gene, CDR1 is KGHSH and CDR2 is LQKENI. Deletions cut 2 bases from V and 4 bases from J, with 12 bases between. Details on this clone: Its antigen is not known.

Sequenced material: peripheral blood, taken on day 0 of AZD1222 vaccination. The chain links TRBV18 to TRBJ1-5; D call uncertain. This receptor was taken from an adult in good health. Written as DNA, the CDR3 is TGTGCCAGCTCACCAGTCCCGTGGAGTAATCAGCCCCAGCATTTT. Its translation: CASSPVPWSNQPQHF. Supplemented by reference TRBV18 and TRBJ1-5, the full variable domain reads NAGVMQNPRHLVRRRGQEARLRCSPMKGHSHVYWYRQLPEEGLKFMVYLQKENIIDESGMPKERFSAEFPKEGPSILRIQQVVRGDSAAYFCASSPVPWSNQPQHFGDGTRLSIL.